A single sample gave rise to the 10 T cell receptor beta chains below, sequenced in a study of blood T cell repertoires in COVID-19. Method: immunoSEQ multiplex PCR; TCRdb's copy keeps in-frame clones and lacks some. The sample yields 45,000 to 65,000 clones, roughly nine tenths seen once. The sequencing sample was made of peripheral blood. The receptors were sampled from an older man with active or convalescent COVID-19.

The chain links TRBV7-9 to TRBJ1-2; no clear D gene. CDR1 SEHNR and CDR2 FQNEAQ come from the germline V gene (reference sequence). This CDR3 is 14 amino acids long. Trimming cost V 1 base and J 4 bases, with 10 bases left between them. CDR3 loop: CASSLDPGSYGYTF. The CDR3 region has the DNA TGTGCCAGCAGCTTAGATCCTGGCAGCTATGGCTACACCTTC.

The chain links TRBV4-1 to TRBJ1-4; D is ambiguous. This CDR3 region has 15 residues. Per germline, CDR1 MGHRA and CDR2 YSYEKL. Trimming pared 0 bases from V and 4 bases from J, leaving 9 bases between. The CDR3 coding sequence is TGCGCCAGCAGCCAAGAGGGCACAAGTAATGAAAAACTGTTTTTT. Its translation: CASSQEGTSNEKLFF.

The V call is TRBV5-1, the J call TRBJ2-1; 10 bases align to TRBD1. CDR3 length: 15 residues. CDR1 and CDR2 (germline): SGHRS, YFSETQ. Losses at the gene ends were 4 bases for V and 2 bases for J; bases not matched to a gene: 3. The DNA for the CDR3 is TGCGCCAGCAGCCCTGGACAGGGGGCCTACAATGAGCAGTTCTTC. Its protein product is CASSPGQGAYNEQFF.

In nucleotides, the CDR3 is TGTGCATCTCAGGCTAACTATGGCTACACCTTC. This gives the protein CASQANYGYTF. V gene TRBV6-5 combines with J gene TRBJ1-2, with D uncertain. CDR3 length equals 11 residues. Germline V gives CDR1 MNHEY, CDR2 SVGAGI.

CDR3 sequence (DNA): TGTGCCAGCAGCTTAGCGGGGGGACAGCCCCAAGAGACCCAGTACTTC. Residues: CASSLAGGQPQETQYF. The chain has TRBV7-8 and TRBJ2-5, with TRBD1 as a possible D gene (7 bases). CDR1 SGHVS and CDR2 FQNEAQ come from the germline V gene. V was pared by 0 bases and J by 1 base, with 12 bases between. The CDR3 is 16 amino acids.

The chain couples TRBV30 to TRBJ1-3, with D hard to call. The germline V and J ends were trimmed by 1 base and 2 bases, with 9 bases remaining between them. The CDR3 is 14 residues long. Germline assignment: CDR1 GTSNPN and CDR2 SVGIG (reference sequence). CDR3 in amino acids: CAWSAGLAGNTIYF. The CDR3 nucleotides read TGTGCCTGGAGTGCGGGGTTGGCTGGAAACACCATATATTTT.

CDR3 region: CASSIGLGVQPQHF. The CDR3, as DNA: TGTGCCAGTAGTATCGGTCTCGGGGTACAGCCCCAGCATTTT. V gene TRBV19 combines with J gene TRBJ1-5; D remains ambiguous. Germline lookup yields CDR1 LNHDA and CDR2 SQIVND (reference sequence). The CDR3 consists of 14 residues. V shed 3 bases and J shed 7 bases, with 13 bases lying between them.

The chain links TRBV5-8 to TRBJ1-3, with 7 bases lining up with TRBD1. The germline CDR1 and CDR2 sequences are SGHTS and YDEGEE. The CDR3 covers 16 residues. The junction had 9 bases not matched to a gene; V was cut back by 2 bases and J by 4 bases. The CDR3 DNA follows: TGTGCCAGCAGCTTCCGCACAGGGGCGCGCGGAAACACCATATATTTT. Protein sequence: CASSFRTGARGNTIYF. The full variable domain, completed using reference TRBV5-8 and TRBJ1-3, is EAGVTQSPTHLIKTRGQQATLRCSPISGHTSVYWYQQALGLGLQFLLWYDEGEERNRGNFPPRFSGRQFPNYSSELNVNALELEDSALYLCASSFRTGARGNTIYFGEGSWLTVV.

The chain joins TRBV6-2 or TRBV6-3 to TRBJ1-1, with D possibly being TRBD1 (5 bases). The length of the CDR3 is 13 residues. The germline V gene has CDR1 MNHEY and CDR2 SVGEGT. V was pared by 6 bases and J by 3 bases, with 11 bases between. The CDR3 region has the DNA TGTGCCAGCAGCCGGGGGGGATACACTGAAGCTTTCTTT. Protein: CASSRGGYTEAFF.

V usage is TRBV5-1 and J usage is TRBJ2-2; the D is unclear. There are 16 residues in the CDR3. V was pared by 2 bases and J by 1 base, with 12 bases between. Germline loops: CDR1 SGHRS, CDR2 YFSETQ. Here the CDR3 DNA reads TGCGCCAGCAGCTTCGGCACAGCCGGGAACACCGGGGAGCTGTTTTTT. Amino acids: CASSFGTAGNTGELFF.